This T cell receptor (beta chain) derives from a study of control samples from healthy donors and cancer patients. The assay was immunoSEQ multiplex PCR, and TCRdb's table has in-frame clones only and misses some. This table holds under 85,000 clones, roughly 90% found once. V dropped 0 bases and J dropped 6 bases, with 15 bases sitting between them. CDR3 size: 15 residues. Looked up from germline, CDR1 is SGHRS and CDR2 is YFSETQ. This chain uses TRBV5-1 with TRBJ1-1; a possible D gene is TRBD1 (5 bases). This clonotype was sampled from a man aged 55 to 69 with colorectal cancer. Sequenced: PBMCs. The CDR3 reads CASSLAVQGGAEAFF. The CDR3, as DNA: TGCGCCAGCAGCTTGGCGGTTCAGGGCGGCGCTGAAGCTTTCTTT. Based on the CDR3 plus reference TRBV5-1 and TRBJ1-1, the full variable domain is KAGVTQTPRYLIKTRGQQVTLSCSPISGHRSVSWYQQTPGQGLQFLFEYFSETQRNKGNFPGRFSGRQFSNSRSEMNVSTLELGDSALYLCASSLAVQGGAEAFFGQGTRLTVV.